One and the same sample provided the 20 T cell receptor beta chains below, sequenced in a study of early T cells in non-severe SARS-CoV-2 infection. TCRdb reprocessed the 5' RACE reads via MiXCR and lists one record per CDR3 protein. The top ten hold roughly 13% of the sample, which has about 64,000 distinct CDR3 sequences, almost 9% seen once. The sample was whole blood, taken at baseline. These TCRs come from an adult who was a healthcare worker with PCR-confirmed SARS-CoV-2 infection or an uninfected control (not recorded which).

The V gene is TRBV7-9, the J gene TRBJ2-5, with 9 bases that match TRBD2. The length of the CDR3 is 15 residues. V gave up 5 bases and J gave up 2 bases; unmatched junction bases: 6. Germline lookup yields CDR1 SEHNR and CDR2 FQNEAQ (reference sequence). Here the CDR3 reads CASSPRLAAQETQYF. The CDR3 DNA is TGTGCCAGCAGCCCCCGACTAGCGGCTCAAGAGACCCAGTACTTC.

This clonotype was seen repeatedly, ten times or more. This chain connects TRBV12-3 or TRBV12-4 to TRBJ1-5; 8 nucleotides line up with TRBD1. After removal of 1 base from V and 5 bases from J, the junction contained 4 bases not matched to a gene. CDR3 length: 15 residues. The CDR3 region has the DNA TGTGCCAGCAGTTTAGGGACAGGGCGTTATCAGCCCCAGCATTTT. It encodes CASSLGTGRYQPQHF.

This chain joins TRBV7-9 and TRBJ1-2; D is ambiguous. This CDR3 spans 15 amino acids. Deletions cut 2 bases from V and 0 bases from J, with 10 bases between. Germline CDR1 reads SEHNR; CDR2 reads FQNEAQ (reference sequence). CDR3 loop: CASSLSQAPNYGYTF. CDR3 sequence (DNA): TGTGCCAGCAGCTTATCCCAGGCTCCTAACTATGGCTACACCTTC.

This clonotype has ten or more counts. The CDR3 DNA reads as TGTGCCAGCATCATGGCAGATACGCAGTATTTT. Amino acid sequence: CASIMADTQYF. This rearrangement joins TRBV5-6 to TRBJ2-3; D unresolved. Germline loops: CDR1 SGHDT, CDR2 YYEEEE. Deletions cut 6 bases from V and 4 bases from J, with 6 bases between. The CDR3 is made up of 11 amino acids.

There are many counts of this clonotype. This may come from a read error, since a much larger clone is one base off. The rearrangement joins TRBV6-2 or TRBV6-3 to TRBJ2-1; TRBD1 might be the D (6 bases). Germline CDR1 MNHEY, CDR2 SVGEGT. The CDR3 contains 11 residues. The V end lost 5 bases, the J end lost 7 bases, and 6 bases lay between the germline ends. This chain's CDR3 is CASSTGNEQFF. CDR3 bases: TGTGCCAGCAGTACAGGGAATGAGCAGTTCTTC.

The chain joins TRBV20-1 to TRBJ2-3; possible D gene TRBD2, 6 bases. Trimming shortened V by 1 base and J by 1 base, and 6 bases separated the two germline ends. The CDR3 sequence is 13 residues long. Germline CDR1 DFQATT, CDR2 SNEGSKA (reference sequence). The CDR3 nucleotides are TGCAGTGCTAGAGCTAGCGGCACAGATACGCAGTATTTT. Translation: CSARASGTDTQYF.

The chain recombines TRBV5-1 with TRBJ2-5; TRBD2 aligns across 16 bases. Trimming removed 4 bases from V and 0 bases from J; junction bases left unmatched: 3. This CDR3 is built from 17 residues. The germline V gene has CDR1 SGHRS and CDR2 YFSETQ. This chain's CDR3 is CASSPGLAGGNQETQYF. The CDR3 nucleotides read TGCGCCAGCAGCCCGGGACTAGCGGGAGGGAACCAAGAGACCCAGTACTTC.

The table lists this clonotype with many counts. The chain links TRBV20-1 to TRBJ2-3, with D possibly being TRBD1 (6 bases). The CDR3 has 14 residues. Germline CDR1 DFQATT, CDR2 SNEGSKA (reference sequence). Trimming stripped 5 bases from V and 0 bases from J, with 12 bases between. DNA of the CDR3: TGCAGTGCTCAGGGGAACCCTAGCACAGATACGCAGTATTTT. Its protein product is CSAQGNPSTDTQYF.

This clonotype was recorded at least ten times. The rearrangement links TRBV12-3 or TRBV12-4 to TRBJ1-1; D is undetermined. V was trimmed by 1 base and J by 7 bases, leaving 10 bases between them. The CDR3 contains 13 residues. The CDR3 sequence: CASSLGRQDEAFF. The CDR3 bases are TGTGCCAGCAGTTTAGGTCGGCAGGATGAAGCTTTCTTT.

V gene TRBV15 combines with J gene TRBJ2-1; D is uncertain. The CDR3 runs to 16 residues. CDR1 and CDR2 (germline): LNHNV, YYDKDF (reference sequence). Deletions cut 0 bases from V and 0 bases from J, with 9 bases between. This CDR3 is CATSRDLPSSYNEQFF. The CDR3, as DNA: TGTGCCACCAGCAGAGATCTACCAAGCTCCTACAATGAGCAGTTCTTC.

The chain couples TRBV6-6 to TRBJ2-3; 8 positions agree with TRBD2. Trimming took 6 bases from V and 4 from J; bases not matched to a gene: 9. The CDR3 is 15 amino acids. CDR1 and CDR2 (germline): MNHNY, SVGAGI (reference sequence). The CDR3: CASRPSGSGADTQYF. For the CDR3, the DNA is TGTGCCAGCAGACCCAGCGGGAGCGGAGCAGATACGCAGTATTTT.

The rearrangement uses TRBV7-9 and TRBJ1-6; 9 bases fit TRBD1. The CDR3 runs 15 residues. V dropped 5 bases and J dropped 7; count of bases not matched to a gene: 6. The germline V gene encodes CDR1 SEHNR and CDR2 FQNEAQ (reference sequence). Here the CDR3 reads CASSGGTGRNSPLHF. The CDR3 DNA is TGTGCCAGCAGCGGGGGGACAGGGCGAAATTCACCCCTCCACTTT.

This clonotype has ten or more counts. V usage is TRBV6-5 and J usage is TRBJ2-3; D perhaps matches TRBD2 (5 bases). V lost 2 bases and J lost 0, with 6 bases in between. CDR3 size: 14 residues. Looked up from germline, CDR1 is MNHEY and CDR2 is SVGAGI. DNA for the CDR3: TGTGCCAGCAGTTACGGCGGGAGCACAGATACGCAGTATTTT. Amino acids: CASSYGGSTDTQYF.

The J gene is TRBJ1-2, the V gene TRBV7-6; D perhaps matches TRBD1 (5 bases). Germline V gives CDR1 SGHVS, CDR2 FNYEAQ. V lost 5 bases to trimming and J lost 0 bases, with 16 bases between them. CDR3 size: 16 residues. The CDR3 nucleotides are TGTGCCAGCAGCCCAGGGACGGCAGCGACTAACTATGGCTACACCTTC. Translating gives CASSPGTAATNYGYTF.

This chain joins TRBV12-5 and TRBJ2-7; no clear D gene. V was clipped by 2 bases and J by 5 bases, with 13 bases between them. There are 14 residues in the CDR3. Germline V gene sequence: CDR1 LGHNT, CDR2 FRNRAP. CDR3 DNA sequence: TGTGCTAGTGGTTTGACCGGCCCAAAGGACGAGCAGTACTTC. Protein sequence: CASGLTGPKDEQYF.

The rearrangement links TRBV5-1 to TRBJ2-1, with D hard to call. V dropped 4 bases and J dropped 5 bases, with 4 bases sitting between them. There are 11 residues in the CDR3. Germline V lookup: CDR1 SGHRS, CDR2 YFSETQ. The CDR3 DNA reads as TGCGCCAGCAGCACGAACAATGAGCAGTTCTTC. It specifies CASSTNNEQFF.

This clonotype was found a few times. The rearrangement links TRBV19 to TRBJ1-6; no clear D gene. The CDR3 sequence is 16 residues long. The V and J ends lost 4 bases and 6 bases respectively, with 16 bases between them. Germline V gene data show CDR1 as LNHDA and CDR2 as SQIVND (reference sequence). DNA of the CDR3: TGTGCCAGTAGTAGAAGATCAGCGAGCCCTAATTCACCCCTCCACTTT. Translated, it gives CASSRRSASPNSPLHF.

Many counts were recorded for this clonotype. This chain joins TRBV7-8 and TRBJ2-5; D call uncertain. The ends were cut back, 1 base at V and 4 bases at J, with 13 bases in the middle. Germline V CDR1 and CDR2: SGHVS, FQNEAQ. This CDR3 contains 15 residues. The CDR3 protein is CASSLGVSGGETQYF. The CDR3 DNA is TGTGCCAGCAGCTTAGGGGTTTCGGGTGGAGAGACCCAGTACTTC. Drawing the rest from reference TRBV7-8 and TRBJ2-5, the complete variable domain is GAGVSQSPRYKVAKRGQDVALRCDPISGHVSLFWYQQALGQGPEFLTYFQNEAQLDKSGLPSDRFFAERPEGSVSTLKIQRTQQEDSAVYLCASSLGVSGGETQYFGPGTRLLVL.

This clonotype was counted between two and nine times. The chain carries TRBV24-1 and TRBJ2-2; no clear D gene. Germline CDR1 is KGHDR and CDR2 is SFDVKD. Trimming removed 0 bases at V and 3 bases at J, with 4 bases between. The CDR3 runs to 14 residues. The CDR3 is CATSDLRDTGELFF. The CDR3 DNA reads TGTGCCACCAGTGATTTGCGGGACACCGGGGAGCTGTTTTTT.

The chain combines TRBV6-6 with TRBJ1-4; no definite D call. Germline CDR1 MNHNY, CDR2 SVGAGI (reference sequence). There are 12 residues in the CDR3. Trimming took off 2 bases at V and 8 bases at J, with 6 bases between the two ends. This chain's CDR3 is CASSYGGEKLFF. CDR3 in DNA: TGTGCCAGCAGTTACGGTGGGGAAAAACTGTTTTTT.